This T cell receptor beta chain was profiled in a study of blood T cell repertoires in COVID-19. Original processing notes: Reference gene primers were amplified, and this amplification served to estimate nucleated cell counts. Only in-frame clones appear in the TCRdb table, and some are missing; sequencing was by immunoSEQ multiplex PCR. That table is the source of V, J and clone size, and D and trimming were worked out from the DNA. This sample has approximately 100,000 clones, with roughly 82% found just once. The CDR3 is 15 amino acids. Deletions cut 6 bases from V and 6 bases from J, with 19 bases between. Per germline, CDR1 MNHEY and CDR2 SVGEGT.

Sample: peripheral blood. The source of this sequence is a human donor in a cohort sampled during active COVID-19. The chain employs TRBV6-2 or TRBV6-3 and TRBJ2-3; TRBD2 is a possible D gene (5 bases). In nucleotides, the CDR3 is TGTGCCAGCAGCCCCTTACAGCCGGGGTTTGATACGCAGTATTTT. It encodes CASSPLQPGFDTQYF.